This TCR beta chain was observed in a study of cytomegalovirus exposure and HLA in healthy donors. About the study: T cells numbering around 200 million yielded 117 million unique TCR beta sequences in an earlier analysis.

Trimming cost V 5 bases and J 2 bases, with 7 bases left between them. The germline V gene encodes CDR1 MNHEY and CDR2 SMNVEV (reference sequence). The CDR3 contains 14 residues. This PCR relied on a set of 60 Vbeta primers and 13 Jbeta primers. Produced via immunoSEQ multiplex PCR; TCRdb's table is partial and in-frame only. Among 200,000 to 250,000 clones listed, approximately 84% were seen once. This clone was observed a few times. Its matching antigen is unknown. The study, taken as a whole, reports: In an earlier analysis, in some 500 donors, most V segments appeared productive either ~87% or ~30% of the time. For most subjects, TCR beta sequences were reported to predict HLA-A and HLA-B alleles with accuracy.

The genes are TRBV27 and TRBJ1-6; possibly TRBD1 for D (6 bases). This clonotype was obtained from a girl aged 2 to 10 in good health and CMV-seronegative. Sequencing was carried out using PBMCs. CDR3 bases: TGTGCCAGCAGTAGACAGGCCTATAATTCACCCCTCCACTTT. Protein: CASSRQAYNSPLHF.